Listed below are T cell receptor beta chains from one sample, sequenced in a study of radiation and T cells in renal cell carcinoma. Produced via immunoSEQ multiplex PCR; TCRdb's table is partial and in-frame only. The sample lists about 16,000 clones; roughly 50% were seen once. The specimen was tumor tissue, collected from a patient whose treatment included radiotherapy and nephrectomy. These receptors all come from an older woman with renal cell carcinoma. Each CDR3 is given with its conserved first and last residue. A D gene is named only where the DNA matches it firmly. Expanded clones are given a class, and other clones once, few, many or no size at all.

>TRBV7-2|.|.|TRBJ2-1|16
TGTGCCAGCAGCTTAGGTTTAAGCGGTCATTACAATGAGCAGTTCTTC
CASSLGLSGHYNEQFF
>TRBV5-5|.|TRBD1|TRBJ1-2|14
TGTGCCAGCAGCGCCGGGACAGCTAACTATGGCTACACCTTC
CASSAGTANYGYTF
>TRBV7-9|.|TRBD1|TRBJ1-2|13
TGTGCCAGCAGCATTCAATGGACAGGAGGCTACACCTTC
CASSIQWTGGYTF
>TRBV28|.|TRBD1|TRBJ1-2|13
TGTGCCAGCAGTTTAGACAGGGTTAGTGGCTACACCTTC
CASSLDRVSGYTF
>TRBV19|.|.|TRBJ2-7|16
TGTGCCAGTAGCCCCCCAGCGGACTACCCCTCCTACGAGCAGTACTTC
CASSPPADYPSYEQYF
>TRBV28|.|.|TRBJ2-1|14
TGTGCCAGCAGCCACAGACTCCCTAGGAATGAGCAGTTCTTC
CASSHRLPRNEQFF
>TRBV7-2|.|.|TRBJ2-2|15
TGTGCCAGCTCCTTCGTCGGAGTGTCGATCGGGGAGCTGTTTTTT
CASSFVGVSIGELFF
>TRBV28|.|.|TRBJ1-2|14
TGTGCCAGCAGTCCCCAACAGGGAGCCTATGGCTACACCTTC
CASSPQQGAYGYTF
>TRBV27|.|TRBD1|TRBJ1-2|15
TGTGCCAGCAGTCTCAGGGGGGTAAATATATACGCCTACACCTTC
CASSLRGVNIYAYTF
>TRBV7-8|.|.|TRBJ2-7|13
TGTGCCAGCAGCTGGGACTGGGGGCGGGAGCAGTACTTC
CASSWDWGREQYF
>TRBV2|few|.|TRBJ2-1|15
TGTGCCAGCAGTGAAGATGGAATTGGTTACAATGAGCAGTTCTTC
CASSEDGIGYNEQFF
>TRBV4-2|.|.|TRBJ1-1|14
TGTGCCAGCAGCTTGGCCGGAGGGCCGACTGAAGCTTTCTTT
CASSLAGGPTEAFF
>TRBV6-5|.|.|TRBJ1-2|15
TGTGCCAGCCGTACGTATGCGGATACTAACTATGGCTACACCTTC
CASRTYADTNYGYTF
>TRBV6-1|.|TRBD1|TRBJ2-5|15
TGTGCCAGCAGTGAGGAAGGGGGCGCCCCAGAGACCCAGTACTTC
CASSEEGGAPETQYF
>TRBV9|.|.|TRBJ1-2|12
TGTGCCAGCACACCGGGAGGCTCCAGCTACACCTTC
CASTPGGSSYTF
>TRBV5-4|.|TRBD2|TRBJ2-7|15
TGTGCCAGCAGCTGGGGGACTAGCGGAGGCTACGAGCAGTACTTC
CASSWGTSGGYEQYF
>TRBV7-8|.|.|TRBJ1-1|17
TGTGCCAGCAGCCATCCACAGGGTTCGGGGAGGAACACTGAAGCTTTCTTT
CASSHPQGSGRNTEAFF
>TRBV7-2|.|.|TRBJ1-6|12
TGTGCCAGCAGCTTCCCGGATTCACCCCTCCACTTT
CASSFPDSPLHF
>TRBV27|medium-sized|.|TRBJ1-1|13
TGTGCCAGCAGCTCGGCAGGGGACACTGAAGCTTTCTTT
CASSSAGDTEAFF
>TRBV19|.|.|TRBJ1-2|14
TGTGCCAGTAGCTATGCTGGACAGATTCTTGGCTACACCTTC
CASSYAGQILGYTF
>TRBV6-1|.|.|TRBJ2-6|17
TGTGCCAGCAGTGAGGCCGGACCTAGCTCTGGGGCCAACGTCCTGACTTTC
CASSEAGPSSGANVLTF
>TRBV5-1|.|.|TRBJ2-2|16
TGCGCCAGCAGCTTGCTAGGGGCGTCGAACACCGGGGAGCTGTTTTTT
CASSLLGASNTGELFF
>TRBV27|.|TRBD2|TRBJ2-5|18
TGTGCCAGCAGCCCCCTGCCCCCGGGACTAGGGATCCAAGAGACCCAGTACTTC
CASSPLPPGLGIQETQYF
>TRBV7-6|.|.|TRBJ1-1|14
TGTGCCAGCAGCTTAAGGGAAGGCAGCACTGAAGCTTTCTTT
CASSLREGSTEAFF
>TRBV29-1|.|.|TRBJ1-3|13
TGCAGCGTTGAGTCCGGGACTGGAAACACCATATATTTT
CSVESGTGNTIYF
>TRBV19|.|.|TRBJ1-3|14
TGTGCCAGTAGTATGGGGAGCTCTGGAAACACCATATATTTT
CASSMGSSGNTIYF
>TRBV6-5|.|.|TRBJ2-7|11
TGTGCCAGCAGTTTTGAGTACGAGCAGTACTTC
CASSFEYEQYF
>TRBV11-1|.|TRBD1|TRBJ2-1|14
TGTGCCAGCAGCTTAGGACAGGGCGCGGGTGAGCAGTTCTTC
CASSLGQGAGEQFF
>TRBV28|.|TRBD2|TRBJ2-1|17
TGTGCCAGCAGTTTGAGTACCGGGACTAGCGGGAGGAATGAGCAGTTCTTC
CASSLSTGTSGRNEQFF
>TRBV4-1|.|TRBD1|TRBJ1-4|16
TGCGCCAGCAGCCAATTCGGTACAGGGGCGCAGGAAAAACTGTTTTTT
CASSQFGTGAQEKLFF
>TRBV7-9|once|.|TRBJ1-5|16
TGTGCCAGCAGCTTAGTCGGAGGGGTCCGTAATCAGCCCCAGCATTTT
CASSLVGGVRNQPQHF
>TRBV4-2|.|.|TRBJ2-7|14
TGTGCCAGCAGCTTCAGTGGGGTAGAGGGCCATAAGTACTTC
CASSFSGVEGHKYF
>TRBV19|.|TRBD1|TRBJ2-1|15
TGTGCCAGTAGTTTTGGACAGGGACCCTACAATGAGCAGTTCTTC
CASSFGQGPYNEQFF
>TRBV9|.|TRBD1|TRBJ2-5|16
TGTGCCAGCAGCGTTCGCGACAGGGGGCAGTTGGAGACCCAGTACTTC
CASSVRDRGQLETQYF
>TRBV5-1|.|.|TRBJ1-4|15
TGCGCCAGCAGCCCACAGGGAGCAACTAATGAAAAACTGTTTTTT
CASSPQGATNEKLFF
>TRBV7-2|.|.|TRBJ2-5|14
TGTGCCAGCAGCTTAGATACAGGGATGGAGACCCAGTACTTC
CASSLDTGMETQYF
>TRBV28|.|.|TRBJ1-4|16
TGTGCCAGCAGTACCAGGGGTTACGCAACTAATGAAAAACTGTTTTTT
CASSTRGYATNEKLFF
>TRBV6-5|.|TRBD1|TRBJ2-1|13
TGTGCCAGCAGTCGGGACAGGGGGAATGAGCAGTTCTTC
CASSRDRGNEQFF
>TRBV6-6|.|.|TRBJ1-2|15
TGTGCCAGCAGTTACGGGGTCAGGGAGGAAGGGGGCTACACCTTC
CASSYGVREEGGYTF
>TRBV27|few|.|TRBJ2-3|14
TGTGCCAGCAGTACCTTAGCGGTCACAGATACGCAGTATTTT
CASSTLAVTDTQYF
>TRBV5-1|.|TRBD2|TRBJ2-3|16
TGCGCCAGCAGCTTGGCCGTCGGCCTAGCGGGAGTAACGCAGTATTTT
CASSLAVGLAGVTQYF
>TRBV5-4|.|.|TRBJ2-5|15
TGTGCCAGCAGCTTGATGGGGGGCCCTCAAGAGACCCAGTACTTC
CASSLMGGPQETQYF
>TRBV5-1|few|TRBD1|TRBJ1-6|16
TGCGCCAGCAGCCTGGGACAGGGGGTCGGGGATTCACCCCTCCACTTT
CASSLGQGVGDSPLHF
>TRBV28|.|TRBD2|TRBJ2-7|17
TGTGCCAGCAGTCCACCAAACCCGACGGGAGGGCCCTACGAGCAGTACTTC
CASSPPNPTGGPYEQYF
>TRBV10-3|.|TRBD1|TRBJ2-2|15
TGTGCCATCAGGACCGGGACAGGGAGGCCCGGGGAGCTGTTTTTT
CAIRTGTGRPGELFF